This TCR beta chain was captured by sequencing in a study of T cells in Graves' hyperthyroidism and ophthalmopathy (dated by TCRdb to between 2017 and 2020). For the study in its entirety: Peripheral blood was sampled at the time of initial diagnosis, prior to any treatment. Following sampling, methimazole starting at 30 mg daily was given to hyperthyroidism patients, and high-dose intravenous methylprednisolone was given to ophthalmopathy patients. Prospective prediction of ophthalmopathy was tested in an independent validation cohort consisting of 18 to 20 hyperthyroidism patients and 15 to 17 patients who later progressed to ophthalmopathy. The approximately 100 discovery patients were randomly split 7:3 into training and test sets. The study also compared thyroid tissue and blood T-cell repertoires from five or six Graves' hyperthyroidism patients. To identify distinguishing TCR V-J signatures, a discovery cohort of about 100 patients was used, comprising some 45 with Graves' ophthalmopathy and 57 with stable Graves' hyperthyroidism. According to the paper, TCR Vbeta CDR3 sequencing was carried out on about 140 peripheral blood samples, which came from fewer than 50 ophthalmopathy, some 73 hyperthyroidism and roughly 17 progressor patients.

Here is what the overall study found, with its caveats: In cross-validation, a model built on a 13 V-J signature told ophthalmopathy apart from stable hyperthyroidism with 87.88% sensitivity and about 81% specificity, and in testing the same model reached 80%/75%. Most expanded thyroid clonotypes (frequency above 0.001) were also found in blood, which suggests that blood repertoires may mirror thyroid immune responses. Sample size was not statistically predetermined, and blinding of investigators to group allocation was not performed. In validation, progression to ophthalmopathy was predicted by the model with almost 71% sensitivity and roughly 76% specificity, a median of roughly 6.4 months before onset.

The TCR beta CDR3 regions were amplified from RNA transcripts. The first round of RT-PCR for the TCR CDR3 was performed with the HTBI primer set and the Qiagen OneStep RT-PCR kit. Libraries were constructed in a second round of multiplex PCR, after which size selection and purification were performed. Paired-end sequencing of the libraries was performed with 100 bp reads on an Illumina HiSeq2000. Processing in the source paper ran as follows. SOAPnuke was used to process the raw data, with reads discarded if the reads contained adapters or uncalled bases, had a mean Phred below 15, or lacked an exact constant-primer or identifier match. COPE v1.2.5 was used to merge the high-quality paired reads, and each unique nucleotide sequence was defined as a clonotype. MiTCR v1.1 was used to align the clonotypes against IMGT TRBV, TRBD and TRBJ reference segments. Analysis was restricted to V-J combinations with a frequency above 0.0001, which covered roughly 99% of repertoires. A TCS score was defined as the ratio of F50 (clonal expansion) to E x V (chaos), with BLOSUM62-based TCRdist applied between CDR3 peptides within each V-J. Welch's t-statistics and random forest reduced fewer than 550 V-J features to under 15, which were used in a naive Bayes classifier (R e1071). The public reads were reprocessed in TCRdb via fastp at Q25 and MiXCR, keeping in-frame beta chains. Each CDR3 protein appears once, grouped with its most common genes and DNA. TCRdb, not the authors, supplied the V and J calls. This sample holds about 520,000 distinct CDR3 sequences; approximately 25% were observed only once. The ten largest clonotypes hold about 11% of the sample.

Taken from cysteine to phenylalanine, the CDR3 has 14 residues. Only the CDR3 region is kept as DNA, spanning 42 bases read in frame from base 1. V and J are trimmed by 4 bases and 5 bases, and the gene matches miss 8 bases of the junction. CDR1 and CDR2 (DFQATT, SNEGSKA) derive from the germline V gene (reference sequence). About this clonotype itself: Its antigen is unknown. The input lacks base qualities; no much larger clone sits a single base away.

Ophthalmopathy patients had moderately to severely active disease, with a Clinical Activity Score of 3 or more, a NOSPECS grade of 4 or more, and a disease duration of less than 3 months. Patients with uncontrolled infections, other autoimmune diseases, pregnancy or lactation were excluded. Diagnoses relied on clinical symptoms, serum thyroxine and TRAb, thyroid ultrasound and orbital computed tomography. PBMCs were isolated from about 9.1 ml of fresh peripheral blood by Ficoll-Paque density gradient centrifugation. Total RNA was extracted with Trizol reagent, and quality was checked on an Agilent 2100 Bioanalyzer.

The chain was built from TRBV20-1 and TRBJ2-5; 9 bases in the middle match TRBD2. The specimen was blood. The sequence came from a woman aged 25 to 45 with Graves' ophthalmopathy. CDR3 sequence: CSATGGGAGETQYF. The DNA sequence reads TGCAGTGCTACCGGCGGGGGGGCCGGGGAGACCCAGTACTTC.